These T cell receptor beta chains were read from a single sample in a study of blood T cell repertoires in COVID-19. Data came from immunoSEQ multiplex PCR; TCRdb stores just in-frame clones and leaves some out. The sample lists approximately 340,000 clones, roughly 90% occurring once. Sequenced: peripheral blood. The receptor source for this set is a man aged 30 to 45 with COVID-19, enrolled during active disease. Both conserved end residues are part of each CDR3. A D gene is named only where the DNA matches it firmly. Expanded clones get a size class; other rows say once, few or many, or leave the size out.

CDR3: CASSVGQAPQETQYF; DNA: TGTGCCAGCAGCGTAGGACAGGCTCCCCAAGAGACCCAGTACTTC; V: TRBV9; D: -; length: 15; J: TRBJ2-5; size: -
CDR3: CASSVFRVGETQYF; DNA: TGTGCCAGCAGTGTCTTCAGGGTGGGGGAGACCCAGTACTTC; V: TRBV2; D: -; length: 14; J: TRBJ2-5; size: -
CDR3: CASSFGTGGLAYEQYF; DNA: TGTGCCAGCAGCTTCGGGACAGGGGGCTTAGCATACGAGCAGTACTTC; V: TRBV7-8; D: TRBD1; length: 16; J: TRBJ2-7; size: -
CDR3: CASSSQGPYSNQPQHF; DNA: TGTGCCAGCAGCTCACAGGGCCCTTATAGCAATCAGCCCCAGCATTTT; V: TRBV7-2; D: -; length: 16; J: TRBJ1-5; size: -
CDR3: CASSDKRVPSYEQYF; DNA: TGTGCCAGCAGTGACAAGCGAGTGCCCTCCTACGAGCAGTACTTC; V: TRBV25-1; D: -; length: 15; J: TRBJ2-7; size: few
CDR3: CASSLHGWSGSAGDTQYF; DNA: TGTGCCAGCAGCTTACACGGATGGAGCGGCAGTGCGGGAGATACGCAGTATTTT; V: TRBV7-2; D: -; length: 18; J: TRBJ2-3; size: -
CDR3: CASSRGGAGNQPQHF; DNA: TGTGCCAGCAGCCGCGGGGGGGCTGGCAATCAGCCCCAGCATTTT; V: TRBV5-4; D: -; length: 15; J: TRBJ1-5; size: -
CDR3: CAWSVTVNNEQFF; DNA: TGTGCCTGGAGTGTAACGGTGAACAATGAGCAGTTCTTC; V: TRBV30; D: -; length: 13; J: TRBJ2-1; size: -
CDR3: CASSPGQAPEKLFF; DNA: TGTGCCAGCAGTCCGGGACAGGCCCCCGAAAAACTGTTTTTT; V: TRBV6-2/TRBV6-3; D: TRBD1; length: 14; J: TRBJ1-4; size: -
CDR3: CASHKRGPYSYEQYF; DNA: TGTGCAAGTCACAAAAGGGGGCCTTACTCCTACGAGCAGTACTTC; V: TRBV12-2; D: -; length: 15; J: TRBJ2-7; size: -
CDR3: CASSPQTGAPFGYGYTF; DNA: TGTGCCAGCTCACCGCAGACAGGGGCCCCGTTTGGATATGGCTACACCTTC; V: TRBV18; D: TRBD1; length: 17; J: TRBJ1-2; size: -
CDR3: CASSLSGTGMSGYTF; DNA: TGTGCCAGCAGTTTATCGGGGACAGGGATGTCTGGCTACACCTTC; V: TRBV27; D: TRBD1; length: 15; J: TRBJ1-2; size: -
CDR3: CASSLSTPQQGVWTDTQYF; DNA: TGTGCCAGCAGTCTTTCAACACCCCAACAGGGGGTATGGACAGATACGCAGTATTTT; V: TRBV27; D: TRBD1; length: 19; J: TRBJ2-3; size: -
CDR3: CASSYLYEQYF; DNA: TGTGCCAGCAGCTACTTGTACGAGCAGTACTTC; V: TRBV5-5; D: -; length: 11; J: TRBJ2-7; size: -
CDR3: CASSRRDRVSYNEQFF; DNA: TGTGCCAGCAGCCGGAGGGACAGGGTCTCTTACAATGAGCAGTTCTTC; V: TRBV7-8; D: TRBD1; length: 16; J: TRBJ2-1; size: -
CDR3: CASSTAGDRGYTEAFF; DNA: TGCGCCAGCAGCACGGCCGGCGACAGGGGTTATACTGAAGCTTTCTTT; V: TRBV5-1; D: TRBD1; length: 16; J: TRBJ1-1; size: few
CDR3: CAWTGGPGNEQFF; DNA: TGTGCCTGGACCGGAGGGCCGGGCAATGAGCAGTTCTTC; V: TRBV30; D: -; length: 13; J: TRBJ2-1; size: -
CDR3: CASSEGGVFSYEQYF; DNA: TGTGCCAGCAGTGAAGGGGGCGTTTTCTCCTACGAGCAGTACTTC; V: TRBV2; D: -; length: 15; J: TRBJ2-7; size: -
CDR3: CASSYNRGQTGELFF; DNA: TGTGCCAGCAGTTACAACAGGGGGCAGACCGGGGAGCTGTTTTTT; V: TRBV6-6; D: TRBD1; length: 15; J: TRBJ2-2; size: -
CDR3: CASSSDRVGYGYTF; DNA: TGTGCCAGCAGCTCGGACAGGGTAGGCTATGGCTACACCTTC; V: TRBV7-9; D: TRBD1; length: 14; J: TRBJ1-2; size: -
CDR3: CASSYEDYSPLHF; DNA: TGTGCCAGCAGTTACGAGGACTATTCACCCCTCCACTTT; V: TRBV6-2/TRBV6-3; D: -; length: 13; J: TRBJ1-6; size: -
CDR3: CASSTRTGGVTGELFF; DNA: TGTGCCAGTAGTACTCGGACAGGGGGCGTCACCGGGGAGCTGTTTTTT; V: TRBV19; D: TRBD1; length: 16; J: TRBJ2-2; size: once
CDR3: CSVADSYEQYF; DNA: TGCAGCGTGGCAGACTCCTACGAGCAGTACTTC; V: TRBV29-1; D: -; length: 11; J: TRBJ2-7; size: few
CDR3: CASSPGTGRSYEQYF; DNA: TGTGCCAGTAGTCCCGGGACAGGGAGAAGCTACGAGCAGTACTTC; V: TRBV19; D: TRBD1; length: 15; J: TRBJ2-7; size: -
CDR3: CASSYRTQGAGTDTQYF; DNA: TGTGCCAGCAGCTATAGAACCCAGGGGGCAGGCACAGATACGCAGTATTTT; V: TRBV5-6; D: TRBD1; length: 17; J: TRBJ2-3; size: -
CDR3: CASSSGQGANEKLFF; DNA: TGCGCCAGCAGCTCAGGACAGGGGGCTAATGAAAAACTGTTTTTT; V: TRBV5-1; D: TRBD1; length: 15; J: TRBJ1-4; size: -
CDR3: CASSPQVTDTQYF; DNA: TGTGCCAGCAGCCCCCAGGTTACAGATACGCAGTATTTT; V: TRBV7-3; D: -; length: 13; J: TRBJ2-3; size: -
CDR3: CASSPSVVIRGETQYF; DNA: TGCGCCAGCAGCCCGTCAGTCGTCATTCGGGGAGAGACCCAGTACTTC; V: TRBV4-1; D: -; length: 16; J: TRBJ2-5; size: -
CDR3: CASSNSGTSNEQYF; DNA: TGTGCCAGCAGTAATTCCGGGACTAGCAACGAGCAGTACTTC; V: TRBV6-2/TRBV6-3; D: TRBD2; length: 14; J: TRBJ2-7; size: -
CDR3: CASGFKQGTVASNQPQHF; DNA: TGTGCCAGCGGTTTCAAGCAGGGAACAGTGGCGAGCAATCAGCCCCAGCATTTT; V: TRBV2; D: -; length: 18; J: TRBJ1-5; size: -
CDR3: CASSRYQLDRMNTEAFF; DNA: TGTGCCAGCTCACGATACCAGTTGGACAGAATGAACACTGAAGCTTTCTTT; V: TRBV18; D: -; length: 17; J: TRBJ1-1; size: -
CDR3: CASSLTPIGEKQYF; DNA: TGTGCCAGCAGCTTAACTCCAATTGGAGAAAAGCAGTACTTC; V: TRBV7-3; D: -; length: 14; J: TRBJ2-7; size: once
CDR3: CASSLVIGGESPLHF; DNA: TGTGCCAGCAGTTTGGTGATCGGGGGAGAATCACCCCTCCACTTT; V: TRBV28; D: -; length: 15; J: TRBJ1-6; size: -
CDR3: CASSLAKGGQGKHSPLHF; DNA: TGCGCCAGCAGCTTGGCTAAGGGGGGACAGGGGAAACATTCACCCCTCCACTTT; V: TRBV5-1; D: TRBD1; length: 18; J: TRBJ1-6; size: -
CDR3: CASSPGQGSRAINTEAFF; DNA: TGCGCCAGCAGCCCTGGACAGGGGTCGAGGGCGATTAACACTGAAGCTTTCTTT; V: TRBV4-1; D: TRBD1; length: 18; J: TRBJ1-1; size: -
CDR3: CASSQDGQARGYGYTF; DNA: TGCGCCAGCAGCCAAGATGGACAGGCTAGGGGGTATGGCTACACCTTC; V: TRBV4-1; D: TRBD1; length: 16; J: TRBJ1-2; size: -
CDR3: CASSQGDYHLDEQFF; DNA: TGTGCCAGCAGCCAAGGTGACTACCACCTCGATGAGCAGTTCTTC; V: TRBV3-1/TRBV3-2; D: -; length: 15; J: TRBJ2-1; size: -
CDR3: CASSYSATQPQHF; DNA: TGTGCCAGCAGTTACTCGGCCACTCAGCCCCAGCATTTT; V: TRBV6-2/TRBV6-3; D: -; length: 13; J: TRBJ1-5; size: -
CDR3: CASTRGSGGYTF; DNA: TGTGCCAGCACACGGGGGTCAGGTGGCTACACCTTC; V: TRBV6-5; D: -; length: 12; J: TRBJ1-2; size: -
CDR3: CASSEWQTGGKNIQYF; DNA: TGTGCCAGCAGTGAATGGCAGACAGGCGGAAAAAACATTCAGTACTTC; V: TRBV6-1; D: -; length: 16; J: TRBJ2-4; size: -
CDR3: CASSRASGDNEQFF; DNA: TGTGCCAGCTCACGGGCTAGCGGGGACAATGAGCAGTTCTTC; V: TRBV18; D: TRBD2; length: 14; J: TRBJ2-1; size: few
CDR3: CASSQLGSTQETQYF; DNA: TGTGCCAGCAGTCAACTTGGTAGTACGCAAGAGACCCAGTACTTC; V: TRBV6-5; D: -; length: 15; J: TRBJ2-5; size: -
CDR3: CASSLSRGRETQYF; DNA: TGTGCCAGCAGTTTATCTAGGGGTCGGGAGACCCAGTACTTC; V: TRBV28; D: -; length: 14; J: TRBJ2-5; size: -
CDR3: CASSLATSLSYNEQFF; DNA: TGCGCCAGCAGCTTGGCCACAAGTCTCTCCTACAATGAGCAGTTCTTC; V: TRBV5-1; D: -; length: 16; J: TRBJ2-1; size: -
CDR3: CASRLSGGLARSYEQYF; DNA: TGTGCCAGCAGACTCTCCGGGGGACTAGCGCGTTCCTACGAGCAGTACTTC; V: TRBV27; D: TRBD2; length: 17; J: TRBJ2-7; size: -